These T cell receptor beta chains were read from a single sample in a study of T cell responses to AZD1222 COVID-19 vaccine. Sequenced by immunoSEQ multiplex PCR; TCRdb stores in-frame clones only, minus some. The table includes about 120,000 clones, around 90% detected once. The sample consisted of peripheral blood, taken on day 0 of AZD1222 vaccination. The receptor source for this set is an adult in good health. Each CDR3 is given with its conserved first and last residue. The D gene is left open where the match is weak. The size of a clone is reported for some rows only, either as once, few or many, or as a class for expanded clones.

d_gene,abundance,j_gene,v_gene,CDR3aa,CDR3nt
TRBD2,-,TRBJ2-3,TRBV27,CASSSYKGVLAGELDTQYF,TGTGCCAGCAGTTCCTACAAAGGCGTCCTAGCGGGGGAGCTTGATACGCAGTATTTT
TRBD1,-,TRBJ1-5,TRBV19,CASSTGQGARQPQHF,TGTGCCAGTAGTACGGGACAGGGGGCACGACAGCCCCAGCATTTT
-,-,TRBJ1-2,TRBV20-1,CSAMGDYGYTF,TGCAGTGCTATGGGGGACTATGGCTACACCTTC
-,-,TRBJ2-7,TRBV5-6,CASSFDVTYEQYF,TGTGCCAGCAGCTTTGACGTAACCTACGAGCAGTACTTC
-,once,TRBJ2-1,TRBV20-1,CSARPYNEQFF,TGCAGTGCTAGACCCTACAATGAGCAGTTCTTC
-,-,TRBJ2-7,TRBV5-1,CASSLPHYEQYF,TGCGCCAGCAGCCTCCCTCATTACGAGCAGTACTTC
TRBD1,-,TRBJ1-5,TRBV10-3,CAISSTGDGQPQHF,TGTGCCATCAGCTCGACAGGGGATGGGCAGCCCCAGCATTTT
-,-,TRBJ1-3,TRBV7-2,CASSRDELSGNTIYF,TGTGCCAGCAGTCGAGACGAGCTCTCTGGAAACACCATATATTTT
-,-,TRBJ1-4,TRBV18,CASSPNFQGGGKLFF,TGTGCCAGCTCACCAAATTTTCAGGGTGGAGGGAAACTGTTTTTT
TRBD2,-,TRBJ2-3,TRBV5-1,CASSLRGGSGRGDTQYF,TGCGCCAGCAGCTTGCGGGGCGGTAGCGGGAGAGGGGATACGCAGTATTTT
-,-,TRBJ1-5,TRBV6-5,CASSFTIGNQPQHF,TGTGCCAGCAGCTTTACAATCGGCAATCAGCCCCAGCATTTT
-,-,TRBJ1-2,TRBV5-1,CASSLYESGGYTF,TGCGCCAGCAGCTTGTACGAGTCAGGTGGCTACACCTTC
TRBD1,-,TRBJ2-7,TRBV18,CASSPPGQGAYEQYF,TGTGCCAGCTCACCACCGGGACAGGGGGCCTACGAGCAGTACTTC
-,-,TRBJ1-6,TRBV9,CASSVQLRNSPLHF,TGTGCCAGCAGCGTACAGCTGAGGAATTCACCCCTCCACTTT
-,-,TRBJ2-7,TRBV7-7,CASSLDGAFPYEQYF,TGTGCCAGCAGCTTAGATGGAGCTTTCCCCTACGAGCAGTACTTC
TRBD1,-,TRBJ1-3,TRBV9,CASSALPGTDSSSGNTIYF,TGTGCCAGCAGCGCCCTACCCGGGACAGACTCTAGCTCTGGAAACACCATATATTTT
TRBD1,-,TRBJ1-4,TRBV6-5,CASISGQGFEKLFF,TGTGCCAGCATTTCCGGACAGGGTTTTGAAAAACTGTTTTTT
-,-,TRBJ2-7,TRBV11-1,CASSLGQTTYEQYF,TGTGCCAGCAGCTTGGGTCAGACCACCTACGAGCAGTACTTC
-,-,TRBJ2-3,TRBV19,CASTPRGEQGGTQYF,TGTGCCAGTACCCCGAGGGGGGAACAGGGAGGTACGCAGTATTTT
TRBD2,-,TRBJ2-3,TRBV28,CASSFGLAGSTDTQYF,TGTGCCAGCAGTTTTGGGCTAGCGGGGAGCACAGATACGCAGTATTTT
-,-,TRBJ2-2,TRBV5-6,CASSKHGGHVVELFF,TGTGCCAGCAGCAAGCATGGGGGGCATGTAGTGGAGCTGTTTTTT
-,-,TRBJ1-2,TRBV18,CASSPVTGTDYGYTF,TGTGCCAGCTCACCGGTAACAGGGACTGACTATGGCTACACCTTC
TRBD1,once,TRBJ1-2,TRBV5-1,CASSAIQGAYGYTF,TGCGCCAGCAGCGCGATTCAGGGGGCTTATGGCTACACCTTC
-,-,TRBJ1-6,TRBV9,CASSPPGTIHPLHF,TGTGCCAGCAGCCCCCCGGGGACAATTCACCCCCTCCACTTT
-,once,TRBJ1-2,TRBV7-2,CASSLGWGANYGYTF,TGTGCCAGCAGCTTAGGATGGGGAGCTAACTATGGCTACACCTTC
TRBD2,-,TRBJ2-1,TRBV12-5,CASGLGTSFFF,TGTGCTAGTGGTTTGGGGACTAGTTTTTTCTTC
TRBD1,once,TRBJ2-7,TRBV15,CATSRDRFSYEQYF,TGTGCCACCAGCAGGGACAGGTTTTCCTACGAGCAGTACTTC
-,once,TRBJ1-5,TRBV6-5,CASSYLDPTYQPQHF,TGTGCCAGCAGTTATCTGGACCCCACTTATCAGCCCCAGCATTTT
-,-,TRBJ1-2,TRBV19,CASRGSGYTF,TGTGCCAGTAGAGGGTCCGGCTACACCTTC
-,-,TRBJ1-1,TRBV6-2/TRBV6-3,CASSYHGNTEAFF,TGTGCCAGCAGTTACCACGGGAACACTGAAGCTTTCTTT
-,few,TRBJ1-2,TRBV5-5,CASSLVGDYGYTF,TGTGCCAGCAGCTTGGTAGGCGACTATGGCTACACCTTC
-,-,TRBJ1-2,TRBV19,CASSILGGRRNYGYTF,TGTGCCAGTAGTATATTAGGAGGCAGGCGAAACTATGGCTACACCTTC
TRBD2,-,TRBJ2-7,TRBV7-2,CASSLGVPGLVGEQYF,TGTGCCAGCAGCCTAGGGGTGCCGGGACTAGTCGGCGAGCAGTACTTC
-,-,TRBJ1-2,TRBV10-3,CAISGWDGGVYGYTF,TGTGCCATCAGTGGGTGGGACGGTGGAGTCTATGGCTACACCTTC
-,-,TRBJ2-1,TRBV5-1,CASSFAGVFGNEQFF,TGCGCCAGCAGCTTCGCAGGGGTTTTTGGCAATGAGCAGTTCTTC
TRBD2,once,TRBJ2-7,TRBV7-2,CASSFRQTSGGSSYEQYF,TGTGCCAGCAGCTTCCGTCAGACTAGCGGGGGGAGCTCCTACGAGCAGTACTTC
-,once,TRBJ1-3,TRBV21-1,CASSKNGFRQFGNTIYF,TGTGCCAGCAGCAAAAACGGATTTAGGCAGTTCGGAAACACCATATATTTT
TRBD1,-,TRBJ2-7,TRBV6-5,CASRRTGSSYEQYF,TGTGCCAGCAGGAGGACAGGTAGCTCCTACGAGCAGTACTTC
TRBD2,-,TRBJ2-7,TRBV19,CASSTGGGPYEQYF,TGTGCCAGTAGTACGGGAGGCGGCCCCTACGAGCAGTACTTC
TRBD1,-,TRBJ1-1,TRBV7-3,CASSLIGTGNTEAFF,TGTGCCAGCAGCTTAATCGGGACAGGGAACACTGAAGCTTTCTTT
-,-,TRBJ2-3,TRBV5-4,CASSEGLRLSGDTQYF,TGTGCCAGCAGCGAGGGACTTCGCCTCTCGGGAGATACGCAGTATTTT
-,-,TRBJ2-7,TRBV11-3,CALLRNSKLLYEQYF,TGTGCCCTCCTGCGAAACTCCAAACTACTATACGAGCAGTACTTC
-,-,TRBJ1-2,TRBV6-5,CASQSFYGYTF,TGTGCCAGCCAATCTTTCTATGGCTACACCTTC
-,-,TRBJ2-3,TRBV5-1,CASSYRDPSTDTQYF,TGCGCCAGCAGTTACAGGGACCCTAGCACAGATACGCAGTATTTT
-,-,TRBJ1-1,TRBV28,CASSSEGPYTEAFF,TGTGCCAGCAGTTCGGAGGGGCCCTACACTGAAGCTTTCTTT
-,-,TRBJ2-3,TRBV5-6,CASTGISATDTQYF,TGTGCCAGCACGGGGATTAGTGCGACAGATACGCAGTATTTT
-,-,TRBJ1-2,TRBV25-1,CASSDGGAYGYTF,TGTGCCAGCAGTGATGGGGGGGCCTATGGCTACACCTTC
TRBD2,-,TRBJ2-7,TRBV6-5,CAIIRDYQSSYEQYF,TGTGCCATCATCCGGGACTACCAATCCTCCTACGAGCAGTACTTC
-,-,TRBJ2-3,TRBV6-4,CASSSGGTDTQYF,TGTGCCAGCTCCTCGGGTGGCACAGATACGCAGTATTTT
-,-,TRBJ2-2,TRBV7-3,CASSLLGPPGDTGELFF,TGTGCCAGCAGCCTTTTGGGCCCACCCGGGGACACCGGGGAGCTGTTTTTT
-,-,TRBJ2-1,TRBV5-1,CASSPPRLTGYNEQFF,TGCGCCAGCAGCCCCCCCCGGTTAACTGGCTACAATGAGCAGTTCTTC
-,-,TRBJ2-7,TRBV5-1,CASSLAGGSYEQYF,TGCGCCAGCAGCTTGGCTGGCGGATCCTACGAGCAGTACTTC
TRBD2,-,TRBJ2-3,TRBV19,CASSAQGLAGTDTQYF,TGTGCCAGTAGTGCCCAGGGACTAGCGGGCACAGATACGCAGTATTTT
-,-,TRBJ2-3,TRBV7-9,CASSSFQAATDTQYF,TGTGCCAGCAGCTCTTTTCAGGCCGCCACAGATACGCAGTATTTT
-,-,TRBJ1-1,TRBV10-2,CASSEARGSTEAFF,TGCGCCAGCAGTGAGGCGAGGGGGAGCACTGAAGCTTTCTTT
-,-,TRBJ2-7,TRBV28,CASIRLRGSYEQYF,TGTGCCAGCATTAGATTGAGGGGGTCCTACGAGCAGTACTTC